One and the same sample provided the 7 T cell receptor beta chains below, sequenced in a study of T cell responses to AZD1222 COVID-19 vaccine (dated by TCRdb to the early 2020s). The library was obtained by the immunoSEQ multiplex PCR assay. Not all clones reach the TCRdb copy of this immuneACCESS table, which keeps in-frame sequences only. Checked studies attribute under half of the gap to unresolved V genes and leave the rest unexplained. Within this sample are about 93,000 clones, with 89% of them counted one time only. Of the sample, approximately 3% is held by the ten largest clones. Reading the label with the study, this specimen's time point is: baseline before first vaccination. The sample's treatment or condition label, in plain terms: meningococcal conjugate vaccine given as trial control. The sample was peripheral blood, taken on day 0 of MenACWY control vaccination. These receptors originate from an adult in good health.

V is TRBV7-2 and J is TRBJ1-5, with D uncertain. Germline CDR1 is SGHTA and CDR2 is FQGNSA. The CDR3 consists of 13 residues. V was trimmed by 2 bases and J by 6 bases, leaving 8 bases between them. The CDR3 DNA is TGTGCCAGCAGCTTAAAGGGAGGTCAGCCCCAGCATTTT. It codes for CASSLKGGQPQHF.

The rearrangement joins TRBV30 to TRBJ1-2; 7 nucleotides agree with TRBD1. The CDR3 spans 12 residues. Looked up from germline, CDR1 is GTSNPN and CDR2 is SVGIG (reference sequence). J was trimmed by 8 bases and V by 0 bases; bases with no gene match: 3. The CDR3 sequence: CAWSVDRVGYTF. The CDR3 DNA is TGTGCCTGGAGTGTCGACAGGGTAGGCTACACCTTC.

The genes are TRBV6-6 and TRBJ2-3, with no clear D. V was trimmed by 7 bases and J by 1 base, leaving 6 bases between them. This CDR3 is built from 12 residues. Germline-derived CDR1 and CDR2 are MNHNY and SVGAGI (reference sequence). The CDR3 region is CASIAGTDTQYF. The DNA of the CDR3 is TGTGCCAGCATTGCAGGCACAGATACGCAGTATTTT.

V and J are TRBV23-1 and TRBJ1-2; D uncertain. TRBV23-1 belongs to the ORF category, with a function that is uncertain. The CDR3 runs to 14 residues. V shed 1 base and J shed 4 bases, with 10 bases lying between them. CDR3 bases: TGCGCCAGCAGTCAATATAGGGCTGGCTATGGCTACACCTTC. This gives the protein CASSQYRAGYGYTF.

The DNA of the CDR3 is TGTGCTAGCGGTCTCCCCGGTCAGCCCCAGCATTTT. Its translation: CASGLPGQPQHF. The rearrangement uses TRBV12-5 and TRBJ1-5; D is ambiguous. Looked up from germline, CDR1 is LGHNT and CDR2 is FRNRAP. Trimming took off 9 bases at V and 6 bases at J, with 12 bases between the two ends. There are 12 residues in the CDR3.

The CDR3 protein is CASSPLGMGNQPQHF. CDR3 DNA sequence: TGCGCCAGCAGCCCGCTGGGTATGGGCAATCAGCCCCAGCATTTT. The chain has TRBV5-1 and TRBJ1-5; D gene unclear. Trimming cost V 4 bases and J 2 bases, with 13 bases left between them. The CDR3 extends over 15 amino acids. Per the germline V gene, CDR1 is SGHRS and CDR2 is YFSETQ.

The V gene is TRBV28, the J gene TRBJ1-4; no definite D call. The CDR3 spans 14 residues. V was pared by 3 bases and J by 5 bases, with 10 bases between. Per the germline V gene, CDR1 is MDHEN and CDR2 is SYDVKM. CDR3 sequence: CASSLGGKNEKLFF. CDR3 in DNA: TGTGCCAGCAGTTTGGGAGGGAAGAATGAAAAACTGTTTTTT.